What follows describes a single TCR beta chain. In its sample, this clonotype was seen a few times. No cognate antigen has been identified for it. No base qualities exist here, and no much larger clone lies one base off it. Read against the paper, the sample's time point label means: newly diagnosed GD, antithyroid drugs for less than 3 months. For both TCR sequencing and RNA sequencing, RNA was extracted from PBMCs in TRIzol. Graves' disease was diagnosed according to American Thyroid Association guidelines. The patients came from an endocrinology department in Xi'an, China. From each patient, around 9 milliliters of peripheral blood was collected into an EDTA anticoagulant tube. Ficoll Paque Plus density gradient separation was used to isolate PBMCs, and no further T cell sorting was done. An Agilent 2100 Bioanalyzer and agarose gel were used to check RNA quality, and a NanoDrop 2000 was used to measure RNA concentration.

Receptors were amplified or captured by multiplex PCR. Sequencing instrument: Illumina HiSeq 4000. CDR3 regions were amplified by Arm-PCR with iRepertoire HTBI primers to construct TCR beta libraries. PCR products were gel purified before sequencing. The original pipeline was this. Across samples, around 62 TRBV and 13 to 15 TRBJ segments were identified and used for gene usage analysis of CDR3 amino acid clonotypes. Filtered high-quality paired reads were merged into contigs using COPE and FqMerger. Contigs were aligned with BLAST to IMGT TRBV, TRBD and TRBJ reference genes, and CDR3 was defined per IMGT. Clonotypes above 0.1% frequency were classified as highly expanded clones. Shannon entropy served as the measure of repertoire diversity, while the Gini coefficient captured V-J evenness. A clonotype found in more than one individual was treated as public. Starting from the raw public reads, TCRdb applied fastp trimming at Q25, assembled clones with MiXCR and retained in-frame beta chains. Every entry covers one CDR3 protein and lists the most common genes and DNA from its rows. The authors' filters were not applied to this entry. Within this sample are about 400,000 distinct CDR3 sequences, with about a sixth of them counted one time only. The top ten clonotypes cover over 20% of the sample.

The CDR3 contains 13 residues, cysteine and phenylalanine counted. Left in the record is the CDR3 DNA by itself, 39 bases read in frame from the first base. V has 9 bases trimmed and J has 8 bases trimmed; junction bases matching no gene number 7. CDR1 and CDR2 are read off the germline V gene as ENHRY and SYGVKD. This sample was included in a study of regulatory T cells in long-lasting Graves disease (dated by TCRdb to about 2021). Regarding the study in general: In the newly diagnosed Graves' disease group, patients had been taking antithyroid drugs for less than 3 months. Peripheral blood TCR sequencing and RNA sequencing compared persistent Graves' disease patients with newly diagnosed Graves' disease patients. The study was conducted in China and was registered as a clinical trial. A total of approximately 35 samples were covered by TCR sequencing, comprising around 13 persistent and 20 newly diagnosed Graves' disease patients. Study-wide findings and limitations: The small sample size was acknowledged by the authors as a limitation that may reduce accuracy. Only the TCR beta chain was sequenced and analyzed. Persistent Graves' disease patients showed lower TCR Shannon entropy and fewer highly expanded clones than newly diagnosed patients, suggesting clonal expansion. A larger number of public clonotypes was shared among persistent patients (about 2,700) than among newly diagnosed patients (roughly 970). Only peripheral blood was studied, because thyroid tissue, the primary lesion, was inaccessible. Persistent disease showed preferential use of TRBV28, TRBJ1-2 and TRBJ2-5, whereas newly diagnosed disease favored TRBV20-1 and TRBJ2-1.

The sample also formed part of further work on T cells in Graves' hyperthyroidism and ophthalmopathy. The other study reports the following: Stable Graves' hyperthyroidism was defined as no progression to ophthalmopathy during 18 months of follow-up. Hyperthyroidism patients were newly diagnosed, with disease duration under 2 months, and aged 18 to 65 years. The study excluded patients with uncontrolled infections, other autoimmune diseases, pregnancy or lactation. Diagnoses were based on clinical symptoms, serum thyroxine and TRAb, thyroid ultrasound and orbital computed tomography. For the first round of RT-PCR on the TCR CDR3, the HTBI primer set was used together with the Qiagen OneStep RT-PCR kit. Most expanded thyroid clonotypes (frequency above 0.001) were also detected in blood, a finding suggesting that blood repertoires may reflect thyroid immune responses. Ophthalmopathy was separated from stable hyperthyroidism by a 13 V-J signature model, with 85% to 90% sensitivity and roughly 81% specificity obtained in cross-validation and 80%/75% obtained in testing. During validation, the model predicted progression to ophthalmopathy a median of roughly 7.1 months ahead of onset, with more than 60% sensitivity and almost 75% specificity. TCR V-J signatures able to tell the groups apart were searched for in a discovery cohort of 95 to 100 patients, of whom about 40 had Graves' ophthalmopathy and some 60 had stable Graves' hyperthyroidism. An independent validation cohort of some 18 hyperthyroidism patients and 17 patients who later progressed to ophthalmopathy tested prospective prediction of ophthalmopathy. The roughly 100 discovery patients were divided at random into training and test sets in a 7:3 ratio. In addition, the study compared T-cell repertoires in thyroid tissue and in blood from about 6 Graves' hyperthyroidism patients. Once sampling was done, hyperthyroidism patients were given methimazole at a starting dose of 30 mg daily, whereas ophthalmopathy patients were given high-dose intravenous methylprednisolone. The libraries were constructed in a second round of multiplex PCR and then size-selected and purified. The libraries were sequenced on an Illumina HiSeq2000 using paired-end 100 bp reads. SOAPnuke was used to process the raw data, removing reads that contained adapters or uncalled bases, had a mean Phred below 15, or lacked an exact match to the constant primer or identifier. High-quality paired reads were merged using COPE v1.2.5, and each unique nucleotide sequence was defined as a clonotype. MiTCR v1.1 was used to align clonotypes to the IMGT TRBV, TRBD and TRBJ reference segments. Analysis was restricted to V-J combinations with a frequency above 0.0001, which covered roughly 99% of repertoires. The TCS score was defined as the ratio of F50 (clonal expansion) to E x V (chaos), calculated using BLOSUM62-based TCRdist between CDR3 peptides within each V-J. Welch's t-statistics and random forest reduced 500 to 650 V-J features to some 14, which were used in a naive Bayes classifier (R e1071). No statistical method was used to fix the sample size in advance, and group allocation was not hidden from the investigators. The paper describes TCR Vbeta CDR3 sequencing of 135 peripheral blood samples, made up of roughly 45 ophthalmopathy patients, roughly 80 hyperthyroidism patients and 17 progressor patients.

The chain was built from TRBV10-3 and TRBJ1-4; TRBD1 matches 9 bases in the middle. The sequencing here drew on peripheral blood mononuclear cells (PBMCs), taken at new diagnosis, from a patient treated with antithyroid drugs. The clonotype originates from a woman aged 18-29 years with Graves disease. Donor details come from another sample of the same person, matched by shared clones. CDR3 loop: CAIGDRANEKLFF. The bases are TGTGCCATAGGGGACAGGGCGAACGAAAAACTGTTTTTT.